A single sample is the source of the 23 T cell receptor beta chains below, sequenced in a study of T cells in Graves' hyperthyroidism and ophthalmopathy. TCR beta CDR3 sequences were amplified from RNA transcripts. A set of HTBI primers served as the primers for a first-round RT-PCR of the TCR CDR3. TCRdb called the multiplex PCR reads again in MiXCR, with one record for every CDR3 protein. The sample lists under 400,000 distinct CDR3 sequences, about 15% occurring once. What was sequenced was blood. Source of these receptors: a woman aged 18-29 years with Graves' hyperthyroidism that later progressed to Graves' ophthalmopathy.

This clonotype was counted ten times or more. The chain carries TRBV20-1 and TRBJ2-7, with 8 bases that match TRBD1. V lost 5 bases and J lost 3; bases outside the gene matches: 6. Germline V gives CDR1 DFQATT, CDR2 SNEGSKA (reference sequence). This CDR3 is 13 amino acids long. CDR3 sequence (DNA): TGCAGTGCTCCGGGACAGGATAGCTACGAGCAGTACTTC. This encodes CSAPGQDSYEQYF.

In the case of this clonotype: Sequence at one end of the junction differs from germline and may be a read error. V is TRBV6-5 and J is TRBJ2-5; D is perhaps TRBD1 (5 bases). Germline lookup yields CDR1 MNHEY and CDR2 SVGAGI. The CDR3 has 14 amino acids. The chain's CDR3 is CASGYRAGLQTQYF. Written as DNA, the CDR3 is TGTGCCAGCGGTTACCGGGCAGGGTTGCAGACCCAGTACTTC.

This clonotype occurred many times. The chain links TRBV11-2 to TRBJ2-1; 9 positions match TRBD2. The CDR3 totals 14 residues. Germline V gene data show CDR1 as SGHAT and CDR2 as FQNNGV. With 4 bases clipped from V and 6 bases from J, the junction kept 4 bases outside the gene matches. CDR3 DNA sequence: TGTGCCAGCAGCTCGGGACTAGCCCCCAATGAGCAGTTCTTC. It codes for CASSSGLAPNEQFF.

The CDR3 DNA is TGTGCCAGCAGGAAGGCGGGGAGCACAGATACGCAGTATTTT. This codes for CASRKAGSTDTQYF. V is TRBV12-3 or TRBV12-4 and J is TRBJ2-3; D is perhaps TRBD2 (6 bases). V dropped 6 bases and J dropped 0 bases, with 10 bases sitting between them. The CDR3 contains 14 residues.

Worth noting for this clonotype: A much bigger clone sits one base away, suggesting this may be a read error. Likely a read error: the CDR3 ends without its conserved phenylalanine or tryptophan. CDR3 bases: TGCAGTGCTAGAGATCCGGTGTCTAGCGGAGTGTTCTCCTACGAGCAGTACTTA. Its translation: CSARDPVSSGVFSYEQYL. V gene TRBV20-1 combines with J gene TRBJ2-7, with 7 bases matching TRBD2. There are 18 residues in the CDR3. V lost 0 bases to trimming and J lost 0 bases; unmatched junction nucleotides: 14. The germline V gene has CDR1 DFQATT and CDR2 SNEGSKA (reference sequence).

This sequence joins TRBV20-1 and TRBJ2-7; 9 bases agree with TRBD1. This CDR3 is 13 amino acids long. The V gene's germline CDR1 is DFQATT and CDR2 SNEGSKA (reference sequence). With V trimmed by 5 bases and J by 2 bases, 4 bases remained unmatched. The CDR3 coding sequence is TGCAGTGCTTTGCGACAGGGGGCCTACGAGCAGTACTTC. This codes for CSALRQGAYEQYF.

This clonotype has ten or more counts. The DNA of the CDR3 is TGTGCCAGCAGTCCTAGCGGGAGTGGGCAGTTCTTC. Its protein is CASSPSGSGQFF. This chain links TRBV11-2 with TRBJ2-1; TRBD2 matches at 10 bases. The junction had 5 bases not matched to a gene; V was cut back by 6 bases and J by 12 bases. The germline V gene has CDR1 SGHAT and CDR2 FQNNGV. The CDR3 contains 12 residues.

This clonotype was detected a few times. The CDR3 coding sequence is TGCAGTGCTCGCGACAGGGGCCTAACCTACGAGCAGTACTTC. It is translated as CSARDRGLTYEQYF. The V and J genes are TRBV20-1 and TRBJ2-7; 8 bases are shared with TRBD1. The CDR3 length is 14 residues. Trimming cost V 5 bases and J 2 bases; bases outside gene matches: 8. The germline gives CDR1 DFQATT, CDR2 SNEGSKA (reference sequence).

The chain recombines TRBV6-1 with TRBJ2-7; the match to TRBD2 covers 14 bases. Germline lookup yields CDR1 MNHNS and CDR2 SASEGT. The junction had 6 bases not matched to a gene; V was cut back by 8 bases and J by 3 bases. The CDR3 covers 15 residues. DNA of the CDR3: TGTGCCAGCTGCCCCGGGACTAGCGGGAGCTACGAGCAGTACTTC. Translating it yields CASCPGTSGSYEQYF.

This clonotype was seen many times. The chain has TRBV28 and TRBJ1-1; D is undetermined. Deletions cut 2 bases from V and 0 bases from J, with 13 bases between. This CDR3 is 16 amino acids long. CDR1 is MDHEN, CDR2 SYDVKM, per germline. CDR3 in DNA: TGTGCCAGCAGTTTAGGGGATTTCCTCATGAACACTGAAGCTTTCTTT. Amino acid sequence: CASSLGDFLMNTEAFF.

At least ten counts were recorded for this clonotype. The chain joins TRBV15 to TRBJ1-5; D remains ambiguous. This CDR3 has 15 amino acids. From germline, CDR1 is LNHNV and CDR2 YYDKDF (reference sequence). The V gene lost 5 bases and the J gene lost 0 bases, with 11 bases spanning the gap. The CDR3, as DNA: TGTGCCACCAGCTTATCAGCGACTAGCAATCAGCCCCAGCATTTT. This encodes CATSLSATSNQPQHF.

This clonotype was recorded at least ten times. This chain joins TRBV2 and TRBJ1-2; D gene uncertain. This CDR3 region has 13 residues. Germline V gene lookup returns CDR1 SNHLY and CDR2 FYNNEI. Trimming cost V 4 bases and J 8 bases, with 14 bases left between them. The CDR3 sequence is CASSVWGARGYTF. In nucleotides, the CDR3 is TGTGCCAGCAGTGTCTGGGGTGCGCGGGGCTACACCTTC.

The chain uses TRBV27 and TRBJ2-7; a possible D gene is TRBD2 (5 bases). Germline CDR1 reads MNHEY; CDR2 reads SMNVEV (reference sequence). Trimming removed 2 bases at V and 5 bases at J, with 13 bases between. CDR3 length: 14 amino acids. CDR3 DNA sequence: TGTGCCAGCAGTTTAGGAGGTTTCATCCACGAGCAGTACTTC. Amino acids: CASSLGGFIHEQYF.

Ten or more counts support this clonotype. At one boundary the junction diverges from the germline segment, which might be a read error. In DNA form, the CDR3 reads TGTGCCAGCAGGGAAGGGGGCTACGAGCAGTACTTC. As protein: CASREGGYEQYF. The V and J genes are TRBV2 and TRBJ2-7, with D possibly TRBD1 on 6 matching bases. The CDR3 length is 12 residues. CDR1 and CDR2 from the germline V gene are SNHLY and FYNNEI. The whole variable domain, remainder taken from reference TRBV2 and TRBJ2-7, is EPEVTQTPSHQVTQMGQEVILRCVPISNHLYFYWYRQILGQKVEFLVSFYNNEISEKSEIFDDQFSVERPDGSNFTLKIRSTKLEDSAMYFCASREGGYEQYFGPGTRLTVT.

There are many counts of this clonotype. CDR3 amino acids: CSARDPGANTEAFF. For the CDR3, the DNA is TGCAGTGCTAGAGATCCGGGGGCGAACACTGAAGCTTTCTTT. The chain is built from TRBV20-1 and TRBJ1-1; TRBD1 is a possible D gene (6 bases). The V and J ends lost 0 bases and 1 base respectively, with 9 bases between them. Per germline, CDR1 DFQATT and CDR2 SNEGSKA (reference sequence). The CDR3 runs to 14 residues.

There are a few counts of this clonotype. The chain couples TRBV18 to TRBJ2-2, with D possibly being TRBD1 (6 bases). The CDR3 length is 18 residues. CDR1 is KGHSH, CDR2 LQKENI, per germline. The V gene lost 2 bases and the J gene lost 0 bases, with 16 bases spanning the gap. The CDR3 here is CASSPRDHRVSNTGELFF. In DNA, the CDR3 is TGTGCCAGCTCACCAAGGGACCACAGGGTGTCGAACACCGGGGAGCTGTTTTTT.

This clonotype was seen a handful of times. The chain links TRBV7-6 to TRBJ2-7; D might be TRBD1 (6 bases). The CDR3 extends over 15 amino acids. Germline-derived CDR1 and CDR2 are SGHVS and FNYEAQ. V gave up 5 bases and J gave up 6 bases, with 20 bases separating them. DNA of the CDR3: TGTGCCAGCAGCACAATCCGGGACACGTCCGCCGAGCAGTACTTC. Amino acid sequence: CASSTIRDTSAEQYF.

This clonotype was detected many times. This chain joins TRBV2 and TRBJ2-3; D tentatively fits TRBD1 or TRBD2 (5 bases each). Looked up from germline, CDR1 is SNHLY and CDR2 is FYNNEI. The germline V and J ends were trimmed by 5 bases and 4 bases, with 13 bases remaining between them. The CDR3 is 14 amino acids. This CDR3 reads CASSTGTAADTQYF. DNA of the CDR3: TGTGCCAGCAGTACCGGGACGGCGGCAGATACGCAGTATTTT.

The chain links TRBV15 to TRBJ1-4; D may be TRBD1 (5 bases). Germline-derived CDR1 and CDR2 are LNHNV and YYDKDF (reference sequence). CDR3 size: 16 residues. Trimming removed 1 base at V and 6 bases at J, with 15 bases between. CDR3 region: CATSRARPGLDEKLFF. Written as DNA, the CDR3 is TGTGCCACCAGCAGAGCGCGTCCGGGGCTCGATGAAAAACTGTTTTTT.

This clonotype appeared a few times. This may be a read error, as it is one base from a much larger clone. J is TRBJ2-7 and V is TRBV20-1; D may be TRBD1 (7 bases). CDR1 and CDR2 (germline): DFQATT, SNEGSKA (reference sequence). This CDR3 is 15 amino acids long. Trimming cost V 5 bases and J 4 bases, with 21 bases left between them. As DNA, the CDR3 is TGCAGTGCTCCGACACAGGGGAGGACTGGGTACGAGCAGTACTTC. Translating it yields CSAPTQGRTGYEQYF.

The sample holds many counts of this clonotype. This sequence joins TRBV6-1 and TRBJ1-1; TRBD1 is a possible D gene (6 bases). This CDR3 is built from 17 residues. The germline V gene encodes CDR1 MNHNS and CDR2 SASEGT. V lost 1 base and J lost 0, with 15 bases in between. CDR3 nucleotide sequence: TGTGCCAGCAGTGAAGGGGGGCTGGACAGATTGAACACTGAAGCTTTCTTT. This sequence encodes CASSEGGLDRLNTEAFF.

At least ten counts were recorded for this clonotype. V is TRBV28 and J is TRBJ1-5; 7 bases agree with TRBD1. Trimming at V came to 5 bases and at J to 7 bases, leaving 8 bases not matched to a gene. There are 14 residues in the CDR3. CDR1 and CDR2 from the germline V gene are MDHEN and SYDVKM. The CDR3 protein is CASSIGQVGQPQHF. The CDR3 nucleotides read TGTGCCAGCAGTATAGGACAGGTCGGGCAGCCCCAGCATTTT.

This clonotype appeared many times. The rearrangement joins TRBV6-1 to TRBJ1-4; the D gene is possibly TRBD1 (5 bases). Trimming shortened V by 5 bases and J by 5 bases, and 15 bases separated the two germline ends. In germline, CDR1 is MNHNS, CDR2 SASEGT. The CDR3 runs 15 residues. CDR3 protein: CASSYRTGGNEKLFF. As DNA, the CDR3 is TGTGCCAGCAGTTATCGGACGGGGGGAAATGAAAAACTGTTTTTT.